This T cell receptor beta chain was obtained from a study of cytomegalovirus exposure and HLA in healthy donors. The wider study: Approximately 180 million T cells yielded about 120 million unique TCR beta sequences, as an earlier analysis found. General study points: HLA alleles were associated with some 16,000 TCR beta sequences in a later analysis at 0.05 false discovery rate.

PCR was performed using 60 Vbeta and 13 Jbeta primers. Some clones are missing from TCRdb's copy, which holds only in-frame ones; the method was immunoSEQ multiplex PCR. Among about 200,000 clones listed, 70% to 90% were seen once. For this clone: The antigen is unknown.

V trimming: 6 bases; J trimming: 8 bases; junction bases outside the gene matches: 15. This CDR3 contains 17 residues. Germline assignment: CDR1 SGHDT and CDR2 YYEEEE. The sequence came from a woman aged 50 to 60 in good health and CMV-seronegative. The sequencing input was PBMCs. This chain connects TRBV5-6 to TRBJ2-1, with 12 bases fitting TRBD2. DNA for the CDR3: TGTGCCAGCACCCGCCTCCGGACTAGCGGGAATCGGGATGAGCAGTTCTTC. Residues: CASTRLRTSGNRDEQFF.